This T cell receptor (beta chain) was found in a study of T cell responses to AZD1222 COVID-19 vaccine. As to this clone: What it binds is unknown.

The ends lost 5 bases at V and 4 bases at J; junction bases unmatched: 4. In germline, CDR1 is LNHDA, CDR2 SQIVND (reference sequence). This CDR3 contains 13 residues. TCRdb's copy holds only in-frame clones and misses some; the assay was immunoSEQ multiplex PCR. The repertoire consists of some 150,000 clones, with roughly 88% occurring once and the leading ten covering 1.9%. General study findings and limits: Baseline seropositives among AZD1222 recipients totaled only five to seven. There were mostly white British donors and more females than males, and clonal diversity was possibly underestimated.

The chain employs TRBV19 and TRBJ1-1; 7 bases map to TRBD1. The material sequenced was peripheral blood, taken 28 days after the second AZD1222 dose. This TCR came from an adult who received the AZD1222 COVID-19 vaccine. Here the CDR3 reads CASSGRGFTEAFF. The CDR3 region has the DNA TGTGCCAGTAGTGGCAGGGGGTTCACTGAAGCTTTCTTT.